A selection of T cell receptor beta chains follows, all from one sample in a study of control samples from healthy donors and cancer patients. The repertoire was sequenced with immunoSEQ multiplex PCR; TCRdb's copy has only in-frame clones and lacks some. The repertoire holds about 97,000 clones, 92% seen once, with over 2% in the top ten. Input material: blood. All receptors come from a woman aged 18-30 years in good health. The CDR3 runs from the conserved cysteine through the conserved F or W.

V	J	CDR3
TRBV5-4	TRBJ1-2	CASSLSGGQRGYTF
TRBV5-1	TRBJ2-3	CASSLGVGDTQYF
TRBV19	TRBJ2-2	CASSIGGLTGELFF
TRBV5-4	TRBJ1-1	CASRRGGEGTEAFF
TRBV5-1	TRBJ1-3	CASSLDSHPSGNTIYF
TRBV2	TRBJ2-2	CASSDLVRAGELFF
TRBV5-1	TRBJ2-7	CASSLIQGYEQYF
TRBV5-5	TRBJ2-7	CASSLAGGNEQYF
TRBV7-2	TRBJ2-3	CASQTTTDTQYF
TRBV19	TRBJ2-1	CASRPSGISSYNEQFF
TRBV21-1	TRBJ1-5	CASSKEWSSNQPQHF
TRBV24-1	TRBJ1-2	CATSDSAKGYGYTF
TRBV10-3	TRBJ2-7	CAIMGVRGDEQYF
TRBV19	TRBJ2-7	CASSLLGQAYEQYF
TRBV6-2/TRBV6-3	TRBJ1-6	CASSYSTGIESPLHF
TRBV4-1	TRBJ2-4	CASSQDQEGAGSENIQYF